This is a list of T cell receptor beta chains from one sample in a study of shared clonotypes between healthy human individuals. This table comes from immunoSEQ multiplex PCR, and its TCRdb copy is limited to in-frame clones, with some not included. Of around 2.1 million clones in the sample, 85% to 95% were seen once. Sequencing was performed on naive CD8+ T cells from PBMCs. Every receptor here comes from a man between 18 and 29 years old in good health. Some clones in this sample may be carry-over from other donors' samples. Each CDR3 is given with its conserved first and last residue. The order of the fields is J gene, D gene, clone size, CDR3 length, V gene, CDR3 DNA, CDR3 protein. The D gene is left open where the match is weak. Some rows mark clone size as missing; the rest say once, few, many or name a class of expanded clone.

j_gene: TRBJ2-5
d_gene: -
abundance: -
len: 14
v_gene: TRBV11-2
CDR3nt: TGTGCCAGCAGGAGGGGATCGAACCAAGAGACCCAGTACTTC
CDR3aa: CASRRGSNQETQYF

j_gene: TRBJ1-5
d_gene: TRBD1
abundance: -
len: 15
v_gene: TRBV19
CDR3nt: TGTGCCAGTAAACCACAGGGGCTTAGCAATCAGCCCCAGCATTTT
CDR3aa: CASKPQGLSNQPQHF

j_gene: TRBJ2-2
d_gene: TRBD1
abundance: -
len: 16
v_gene: TRBV6-5
CDR3nt: TGTGCCAGCAGTTATTACGGGACAGGGAACACCGGGGAGCTGTTTTTT
CDR3aa: CASSYYGTGNTGELFF

j_gene: TRBJ2-1
d_gene: -
abundance: -
len: 15
v_gene: TRBV19
CDR3nt: TGTGCCAGTAGTATTCTACTCAGCTCCTACAATGAGCAGTTCTTC
CDR3aa: CASSILLSSYNEQFF

j_gene: TRBJ1-1
d_gene: TRBD1
abundance: -
len: 17
v_gene: TRBV19
CDR3nt: TGTGCCAGTAGTATGGGAAAAAGACAGGGGGTTTTGACTGAAGCTTTCTTT
CDR3aa: CASSMGKRQGVLTEAFF

j_gene: TRBJ2-5
d_gene: -
abundance: -
len: 16
v_gene: TRBV11-2
CDR3nt: TGTGCCAGCAGCTCCAGCCCCCTGACAGGAAAAGAGACCCAGTACTTC
CDR3aa: CASSSSPLTGKETQYF

j_gene: TRBJ2-2
d_gene: TRBD2
abundance: -
len: 16
v_gene: TRBV10-2
CDR3nt: TGCGCCAGCAGCGCCCCGAGGCGGGAGGGAGGCGGGGAGCTGTTTTTT
CDR3aa: CASSAPRREGGGELFF

j_gene: TRBJ2-2
d_gene: TRBD1
abundance: -
len: 18
v_gene: TRBV4-1
CDR3nt: TGCGCCAGCAGCGGGCGGGCATCGGACAGGGGACCGAACGGGGAGCTGTTTTTT
CDR3aa: CASSGRASDRGPNGELFF

j_gene: TRBJ1-1
d_gene: TRBD1
abundance: -
len: 18
v_gene: TRBV7-9
CDR3nt: TGTGCCAGCAGCTTCCCTAGACAGGGGGCTTTTAGGAACACTGAAGCTTTCTTT
CDR3aa: CASSFPRQGAFRNTEAFF

j_gene: TRBJ1-2
d_gene: -
abundance: -
len: 15
v_gene: TRBV7-9
CDR3nt: TGTGCCCTTCTCACCTGGGGTGGCGCGGACTATGGCTACACCTTC
CDR3aa: CALLTWGGADYGYTF

j_gene: TRBJ1-4
d_gene: -
abundance: once
len: 13
v_gene: TRBV11-2
CDR3nt: TGTGCCAGCAGCTTAGGCGGGGGGGAAAAACTGTTTTTT
CDR3aa: CASSLGGGEKLFF

j_gene: TRBJ2-3
d_gene: TRBD1
abundance: -
len: 15
v_gene: TRBV28
CDR3nt: TGTGCCAGCAGTCTTGACAGGGGGCAGGGAGATACGCAGTATTTT
CDR3aa: CASSLDRGQGDTQYF

j_gene: TRBJ2-7
d_gene: TRBD2
abundance: -
len: 15
v_gene: TRBV5-4
CDR3nt: TGTGCCAGCAGCCTCTGGACTAGCAGGAACTACGAGCAGTACTTC
CDR3aa: CASSLWTSRNYEQYF

j_gene: TRBJ2-7
d_gene: TRBD2
abundance: -
len: 15
v_gene: TRBV4-1
CDR3nt: TGCGCCAGCAGCCAAAGGGGGACTAGGGCCTACGAGCAGTACTTC
CDR3aa: CASSQRGTRAYEQYF

j_gene: TRBJ1-1
d_gene: -
abundance: -
len: 15
v_gene: TRBV6-5
CDR3nt: TGTGCCAGCAGTTTATCCCGGACGGCGAACACTGAAGCTTTCTTT
CDR3aa: CASSLSRTANTEAFF

j_gene: TRBJ2-3
d_gene: -
abundance: -
len: 13
v_gene: TRBV7-8
CDR3nt: TGTGCCAGCAGCTTAGTGCTCACAGATACGCAGTATTTT
CDR3aa: CASSLVLTDTQYF